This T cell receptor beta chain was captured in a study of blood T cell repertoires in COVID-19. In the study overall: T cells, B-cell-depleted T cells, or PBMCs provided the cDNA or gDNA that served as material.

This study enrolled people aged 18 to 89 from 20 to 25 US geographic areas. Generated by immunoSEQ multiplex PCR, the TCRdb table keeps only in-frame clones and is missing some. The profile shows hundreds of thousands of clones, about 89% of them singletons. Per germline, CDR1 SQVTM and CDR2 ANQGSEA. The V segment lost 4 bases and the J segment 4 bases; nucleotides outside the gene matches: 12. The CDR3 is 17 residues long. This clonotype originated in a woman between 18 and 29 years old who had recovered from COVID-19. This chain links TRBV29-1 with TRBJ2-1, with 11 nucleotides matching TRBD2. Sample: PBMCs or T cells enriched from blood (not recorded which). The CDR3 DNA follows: TGCAGCGTTGCTGGGACTAGCGGTATATCAGGTTACAATGAGCAGTTCTTC. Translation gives CSVAGTSGISGYNEQFF.